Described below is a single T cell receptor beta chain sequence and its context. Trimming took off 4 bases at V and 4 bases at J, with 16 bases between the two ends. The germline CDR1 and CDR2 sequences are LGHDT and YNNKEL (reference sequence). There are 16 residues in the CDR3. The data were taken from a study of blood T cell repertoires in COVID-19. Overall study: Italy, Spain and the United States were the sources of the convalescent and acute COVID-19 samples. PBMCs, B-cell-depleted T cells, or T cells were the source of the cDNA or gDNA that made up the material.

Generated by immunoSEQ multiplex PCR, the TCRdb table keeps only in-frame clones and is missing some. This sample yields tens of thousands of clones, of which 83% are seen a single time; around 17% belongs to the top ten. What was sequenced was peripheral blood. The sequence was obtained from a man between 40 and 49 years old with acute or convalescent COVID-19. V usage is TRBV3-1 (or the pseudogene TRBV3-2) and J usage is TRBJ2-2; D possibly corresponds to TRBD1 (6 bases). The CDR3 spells CASSPKAQGITGELFF. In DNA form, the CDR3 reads TGTGCCAGCAGCCCCAAGGCCCAGGGGATCACCGGGGAGCTGTTTTTT.